The 27 T cell receptor beta chains given below trace back to one sample, sequenced in a study of cytomegalovirus exposure and HLA in healthy donors. Primers included in the PCR were 60 Vbeta and 13 Jbeta primers. Sequencing was performed with immunoSEQ multiplex PCR; in TCRdb, only in-frame clones are kept and a portion is missing. The sample has 200,000 to 250,000 clones, more than 85% seen once. The sample was PBMCs. The receptors derive from a woman aged 18-29 years in good health and CMV-seronegative.

The rearrangement uses TRBV29-1 and TRBJ1-1; D gene unclear. Germline-derived CDR1 and CDR2 are SQVTM and ANQGSEA. The V end was cut by 7 bases, the J end by 1 base, with 13 bases between. The CDR3 spans 13 residues. The CDR3 reads CSALRGQNTEAFF. The CDR3 DNA follows: TGCAGCGCCTTGAGAGGGCAGAACACTGAAGCTTTCTTT.

This sequence joins TRBV29-1 and TRBJ1-2; D remains unclear. CDR3 size: 12 residues. Germline lookup yields CDR1 SQVTM and CDR2 ANQGSEA. Trimming took 5 bases from V and 4 from J, leaving 11 bases between them. The CDR3 protein is CSVREGSYGYTF. The CDR3 bases are TGCAGCGTTAGGGAGGGCTCCTATGGCTACACCTTC.

The genes are TRBV11-2 and TRBJ1-2; 7 bases line up with TRBD1. This CDR3 is built from 13 residues. Germline CDR1 is SGHAT and CDR2 is FQNNGV. V gave up 5 bases and J gave up 5 bases; unmatched junction bases: 5. CDR3: CASSQTGSYGYTF. The CDR3 region has the DNA TGTGCCAGCAGCCAGACAGGGAGTTATGGCTACACCTTC.

This rearrangement joins TRBV27 to TRBJ1-3, with D perhaps matching TRBD1 (6 bases). CDR3 size: 15 residues. Trimming stripped 6 bases from V and 3 bases from J, with 15 bases between. CDR1 MNHEY and CDR2 SMNVEV come from the germline V gene (reference sequence). The DNA for the CDR3 is TGTGCCAGCAGCTCCACAGGGAAAGTTGGAAACACCATATATTTT. It is translated as CASSSTGKVGNTIYF.

V and J are TRBV7-8 and TRBJ2-3, with D perhaps TRBD2 (6 bases). The V gene's germline CDR1 is SGHVS and CDR2 FQNEAQ. The CDR3 runs 17 residues. V was pared by 1 base and J by 10 bases, with 24 bases between. This CDR3 reads CASSLGGVGGGGKSQYF. The CDR3, as DNA: TGTGCCAGCAGCTTAGGGGGTGTGGGCGGAGGAGGGAAATCGCAGTATTTT.

This chain links TRBV10-3 with TRBJ1-5; 8 nucleotides line up with TRBD1. The germline gives CDR1 ENHRY, CDR2 SYGVKD. The V segment lost 10 bases and the J segment 6 bases; nucleotides outside the gene matches: 8. The CDR3 sequence is 13 residues long. The CDR3 loop reads CATRGQGSQPQHF. As DNA, the CDR3 is TGTGCCACCAGAGGACAGGGAAGTCAGCCCCAGCATTTT.

The rearrangement links TRBV6-5 to TRBJ1-5; D uncertain. The V end was cut by 9 bases, the J end by 6 bases, with 15 bases between. CDR1 is MNHEY and CDR2 is SVGAGI in the germline V gene. This CDR3 has 13 amino acids. The DNA of the CDR3 is TGTGCCAGTAGCAGCGTTTTGGGTCAGCCCCAGCATTTT. It codes for CASSSVLGQPQHF.

This sequence joins TRBV4-2 and TRBJ1-2, with D tentatively TRBD1 (5 bases). This CDR3 is built from 16 residues. CDR1 and CDR2 (germline): LGHNA, YNFKEQ. Trimming took 0 bases from V and 8 from J, leaving 19 bases between them. The DNA of the CDR3 is TGTGCCAGCAGCCAAGATACGACCGGGGGAGGGAGGGGCTACACCTTC. Translating gives CASSQDTTGGGRGYTF.

The chain has TRBV2 and TRBJ2-6; TRBD1 is a possible D gene (6 bases). The germline V gene has CDR1 SNHLY and CDR2 FYNNEI. The CDR3 is 15 amino acids. The ends were cut back, 5 bases at V and 0 bases at J, with 8 bases in the middle. The CDR3 loop is CASSIQGSGANVLTF. The CDR3 DNA is TGTGCCAGCAGTATACAGGGCTCTGGGGCCAACGTCCTGACTTTC.

The J gene is TRBJ2-3, the V gene TRBV7-9, with TRBD2 identical over 8 bases. The CDR3 contains 16 residues. CDR1 SEHNR and CDR2 FQNEAQ come from the germline V gene (reference sequence). The ends lost 4 bases at V and 2 bases at J; junction bases unmatched: 8. The CDR3 region has the DNA TGTGCCAGCAGCTCGCCCCGGGGGGGTTCCACAGATACGCAGTATTTT. Its protein is CASSSPRGGSTDTQYF.

J is TRBJ2-1 and V is TRBV2; D is perhaps TRBD1 (6 bases). The CDR3 has 13 residues. V lost 3 bases and J lost 9, with 12 bases in between. Germline values: CDR1 SNHLY, CDR2 FYNNEI. In nucleotides, the CDR3 is TGTGCCAGCAGTGATTCTGGGGGCGGTGAGCAGTTCTTC. This translates into CASSDSGGGEQFF.

The genes are TRBV4-1 and TRBJ2-1, with D perhaps matching TRBD1 (6 bases). CDR1 and CDR2 from the germline V gene are MGHRA and YSYEKL. V dropped 5 bases and J dropped 1 base, with 15 bases sitting between them. This CDR3 is built from 16 residues. The CDR3 sequence: CASSAQGSPSYNEQFF. The CDR3 DNA reads TGCGCCAGCAGCGCTCAGGGGTCTCCTTCCTACAATGAGCAGTTCTTC.

V gene TRBV25-1 combines with J gene TRBJ2-1; 9 nucleotides line up with TRBD1. V shed 2 bases, J shed 4 bases, and the junction held 3 bases outside the gene matches. The CDR3 consists of 15 residues. Looked up from germline, CDR1 is MGHDK and CDR2 is SYGVNS. The CDR3 loop is CASSERGTGYNEQFF. DNA for the CDR3: TGTGCCAGCAGTGAAAGGGGGACAGGGTACAATGAGCAGTTCTTC.

This rearrangement joins TRBV9 to TRBJ1-3, with a weak D call TRBD1 (6 bases). Per germline, CDR1 SGDLS and CDR2 YYNGEE. V gave up 1 base and J gave up 7 bases, with 15 bases separating them. CDR3 length equals 15 residues. CDR3 nucleotide sequence: TGTGCCAGCAGCGTACATTTAGGGGGTACGAACACCATATATTTT. The encoded protein is CASSVHLGGTNTIYF.

This chain joins TRBV5-6 and TRBJ2-5; D gene unclear. Judging by the DNA end, TRBJ2-7 fits better; the J call may be wrong. The CDR3 runs 13 residues. Germline-derived CDR1 and CDR2 are SGHDT and YYEEEE. CDR3 region: CASSLATTYEQYF. CDR3 in DNA: TGTGCCAGCAGCTTGGCCACTACCTACGAGCAGTACTTC.

The chain employs TRBV29-1 and TRBJ2-7; tentative D call: TRBD1 (5 bases). Trimming removed 6 bases at V and 2 bases at J, with 20 bases between. CDR3 size: 15 residues. Germline V lookup: CDR1 SQVTM, CDR2 ANQGSEA. The chain's CDR3 is CSVRGGQGDPYEQYF. DNA of the CDR3: TGCAGCGTCCGAGGTGGCCAGGGCGACCCCTACGAGCAGTACTTC.

V usage is TRBV5-6 and J usage is TRBJ2-7, with 7 bases lining up with TRBD1. V shed 4 bases, J shed 4 bases, and the junction held 17 bases outside the gene matches. Germline V lookup: CDR1 SGHDT, CDR2 YYEEEE. The CDR3 has 17 amino acids. The chain's CDR3 is CASSRGQVYQESYEQYF. CDR3 DNA sequence: TGTGCCAGCAGCAGAGGACAGGTCTACCAGGAGAGTTACGAGCAGTACTTC. The full variable domain, completed using reference TRBV5-6 and TRBJ2-7, is DAGVTQSPTHLIKTRGQQVTLRCSPKSGHDTVSWYQQALGQGPQFIFQYYEEEERQRGNFPDRFSGHQFPNYSSELNVNALLLGDSALYLCASSRGQVYQESYEQYFGPGTRLTVT.

The chain employs TRBV11-3 and TRBJ2-3; TRBD2 aligns across 8 bases. CDR1 and CDR2 from the germline V gene are SGHNT and YENEEA. V shed 5 bases and J 0 bases; nucleotides not matched to a gene: 7. This CDR3 comprises 16 residues. The CDR3 sequence is CASSQRRLASTDTQYF. CDR3 DNA: TGTGCCAGCAGCCAGCGACGACTAGCGAGCACAGATACGCAGTATTTT.

The V and J genes are TRBV27 and TRBJ1-1; D remains ambiguous. Trimming removed 1 base from V and 1 base from J, with 13 bases in between. Germline V gives CDR1 MNHEY, CDR2 SMNVEV (reference sequence). The CDR3 consists of 16 residues. CDR3 DNA: TGTGCCAGCAGTTTATTTTGGGAGGGAACGAACACTGAAGCTTTCTTT. Translating it yields CASSLFWEGTNTEAFF.

This chain joins TRBV13 and TRBJ2-7; perhaps TRBD2 as D (6 bases). CDR1 is PRHDT and CDR2 is FYEKMQ in the germline V gene (reference sequence). Trimming took off 2 bases at V and 6 bases at J, with 20 bases between the two ends. The CDR3 loop spans 16 amino acids. CDR3 bases: TGTGCCAGCAGCTTAAGGGGCGGGACTGGTCCCTTCGAGCAGTACTTC. Translating it yields CASSLRGGTGPFEQYF.

V and J are TRBV6-5 and TRBJ2-1, with TRBD2 matching over 12 bases. J was trimmed by 9 bases and V by 8 bases; bases with no gene match: 8. Germline CDR1 MNHEY, CDR2 SVGAGI. This CDR3 is built from 14 residues. The CDR3 loop reads CASWASGRGGEQFF. Here the CDR3 DNA reads TGTGCCAGCTGGGCTAGCGGGAGGGGCGGTGAGCAGTTCTTC.

The chain couples TRBV15 to TRBJ2-7; 11 bases match TRBD2. Germline V gene lookup returns CDR1 LNHNV and CDR2 YYDKDF (reference sequence). With V trimmed by 3 bases and J by 2 bases, 3 bases remained unmatched. This CDR3 has 15 residues. The CDR3 region is CATSRELAGAYEQYF. Here the CDR3 DNA reads TGTGCCACCAGCAGGGAACTAGCGGGGGCCTACGAGCAGTACTTC.

V is TRBV7-9 and J is TRBJ1-5; no clear D. CDR1 and CDR2 (germline): SEHNR, FQNEAQ (reference sequence). The CDR3 runs 15 residues. The germline V and J ends were trimmed by 3 bases and 2 bases, with 11 bases remaining between them. The CDR3 protein is CASSFRAAGNQPQHF. CDR3 DNA sequence: TGTGCCAGCAGCTTCCGTGCGGCAGGCAATCAGCCCCAGCATTTT. Full variable domain (missing parts from reference TRBV7-9 and TRBJ1-5): DTGVSQNPRHKITKRGQNVTFRCDPISEHNRLYWYRQTLGQGPEFLTYFQNEAQLEKSRLLSDRFSAERPKGSFSTLEIQRTEQGDSAMYLCASSFRAAGNQPQHFGDGTRLSIL.

This clone has just one count. The chain carries TRBV15 and TRBJ1-1, with D possibly being TRBD1 (5 bases). The CDR3 is made up of 16 amino acids. Germline-derived CDR1 and CDR2 are LNHNV and YYDKDF (reference sequence). Trimming pared 0 bases from V and 5 bases from J, leaving 16 bases between. The CDR3 DNA sequence: TGTGCCACCAGCAGAGATCTGCCAGACCGGGGGACTGAAGCTTTCTTT. Its translation is CATSRDLPDRGTEAFF.

V gene TRBV7-3 combines with J gene TRBJ2-5; 9 nucleotides line up with TRBD2. Germline values: CDR1 SGHTA, CDR2 FQGTGA. CDR3 length equals 17 residues. V shed 0 bases, J shed 4 bases, and the junction held 9 bases outside the gene matches. In DNA form, the CDR3 reads TGTGCCAGCAGCTTAACGGGCGGGAGGGCCTTACGAGAGACCCAGTACTTC. As protein: CASSLTGGRALRETQYF.

J is TRBJ2-2 and V is TRBV4-2; D is possibly TRBD1 (5 bases). Trimming pared 2 bases from V and 0 bases from J, leaving 13 bases between. This CDR3 comprises 17 residues. Per germline, CDR1 LGHNA and CDR2 YNFKEQ. CDR3 protein: CASSQLLDTANTGELFF. Written as DNA, the CDR3 is TGTGCCAGCAGCCAACTTCTGGACACAGCGAACACCGGGGAGCTGTTTTTT.

The chain recombines TRBV5-1 with TRBJ2-7; 10 nucleotides line up with TRBD1. V was pared by 3 bases and J by 3 bases, with 6 bases of the junction left unmatched. Per the germline V gene, CDR1 is SGHRS and CDR2 is YFSETQ. The CDR3 covers 15 residues. DNA for the CDR3: TGCGCCAGCAGCTCCGGGACAGGGGTTATCTACGAGCAGTACTTC. Translating it yields CASSSGTGVIYEQYF.